The 8 T cell receptor beta chains presented below share a single source sample, sequenced in a study of blood T cell repertoires in COVID-19. Assay: immunoSEQ multiplex PCR; the TCRdb copy retains only in-frame clones and omits some. The sample holds 150,000 to 200,000 clones; under 95% are singletons and the top ten take about 2.3%. The sequencing sample was made of peripheral blood. These receptors all come from a man younger than 35 with acute or convalescent COVID-19.

The chain uses TRBV5-1 and TRBJ2-5, with D possibly TRBD2 on 5 matching bases. Trimming removed 0 bases from V and 5 bases from J, with 11 bases in between. This CDR3 spans 14 amino acids. Germline V gene sequence: CDR1 SGHRS, CDR2 YFSETQ. DNA of the CDR3: TGCGCCAGCAGCTTGGTAGCGATGAGGGAGACCCAGTACTTC. The encoded protein is CASSLVAMRETQYF.

The V and J genes are TRBV19 and TRBJ2-2, with D perhaps TRBD1 (6 bases). CDR1 and CDR2 from the germline V gene are LNHDA and SQIVND (reference sequence). Between the trimmed V and J ends, which lost 1 base and 3 bases, there was a span of 18 bases. The CDR3 loop spans 18 amino acids. CDR3 sequence reads: CASSIGITGIYYTGELFF. The CDR3 DNA sequence: TGTGCCAGTAGTATAGGGATTACAGGGATCTATTACACCGGGGAGCTGTTTTTT.

The chain links TRBV15 to TRBJ2-2; 8 bases fit TRBD1. This CDR3 spans 14 amino acids. After removal of 7 bases from V and 2 bases from J, the junction contained 3 bases not matched to a gene. Germline CDR1 reads LNHNV; CDR2 reads YYDKDF (reference sequence). The CDR3 DNA reads as TGTGCCACCAACGACAGGGGTAACACCGGGGAGCTGTTTTTT. Its translation is CATNDRGNTGELFF.

This clone has a handful of counts. The CDR3 coding sequence is TGTGCCAGCTCACTCACCAATCGGGGGTCCTACGAGCAGTACTTC. This encodes CASSLTNRGSYEQYF. The chain employs TRBV18 and TRBJ2-7, with D perhaps matching TRBD2 (6 bases). CDR1 KGHSH and CDR2 LQKENI come from the germline V gene. The CDR3 loop spans 15 amino acids. Deletions cut 4 bases from V and 1 base from J, with 14 bases between.

V usage is TRBV29-1 and J usage is TRBJ2-1, with 9 positions matching TRBD1. V dropped 7 bases and J dropped 6; count of bases not matched to a gene: 10. The CDR3 contains 14 residues. Germline assignment: CDR1 SQVTM and CDR2 ANQGSEA. The CDR3 reads CSALRDRVPNEQFF. CDR3 in DNA: TGCAGCGCTCTGAGGGACAGGGTTCCCAATGAGCAGTTCTTC.

The CDR3 sequence: CASSTRTGTTEAFF. CDR3 sequence (DNA): TGTGCCAGCAGCACTAGGACAGGGACAACTGAAGCTTTCTTT. This chain joins TRBV7-8 and TRBJ1-1; 8 bases are a match to TRBD1. This CDR3 spans 14 amino acids. V trimming: 5 bases; J trimming: 5 bases; junction bases outside the gene matches: 7. The germline V gene has CDR1 SGHVS and CDR2 FQNEAQ.

V and J are TRBV5-1 and TRBJ1-1; D not certain. The CDR3 runs 12 residues. Germline V gene lookup returns CDR1 SGHRS and CDR2 YFSETQ. With 0 bases removed from V and 7 bases from J, the gap between germline ends came to 7 bases. The CDR3: CASSLVRDEAFF. For the CDR3, the DNA is TGCGCCAGCAGCTTGGTCCGGGATGAAGCTTTCTTT.

V gene TRBV4-1 combines with J gene TRBJ2-5; 9 nucleotides match TRBD1. The CDR3 contains 17 residues. The V gene end was trimmed by 4 bases and the J gene end by 5 bases; junction bases not matched to a gene: 14. The V gene's germline CDR1 is MGHRA and CDR2 YSYEKL. The CDR3 DNA follows: TGCGCCAGCAGCCCCCTCGACAGGGGGGGGGCTGGGGAGACCCAGTACTTC. It is translated as CASSPLDRGGAGETQYF.